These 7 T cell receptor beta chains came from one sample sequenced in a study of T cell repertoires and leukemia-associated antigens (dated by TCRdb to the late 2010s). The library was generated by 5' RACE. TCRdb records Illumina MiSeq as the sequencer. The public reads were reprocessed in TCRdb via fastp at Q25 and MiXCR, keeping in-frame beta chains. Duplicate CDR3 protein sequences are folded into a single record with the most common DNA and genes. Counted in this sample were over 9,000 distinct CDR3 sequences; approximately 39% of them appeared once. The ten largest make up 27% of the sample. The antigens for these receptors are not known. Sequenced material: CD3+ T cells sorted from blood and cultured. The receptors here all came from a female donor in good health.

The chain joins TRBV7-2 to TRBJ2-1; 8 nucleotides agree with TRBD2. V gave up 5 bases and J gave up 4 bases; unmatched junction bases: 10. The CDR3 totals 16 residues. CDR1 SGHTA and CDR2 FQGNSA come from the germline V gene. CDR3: CASSPRRSGGYNEQFF. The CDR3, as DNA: TGTGCCAGCAGCCCCAGGAGGAGCGGGGGATACAATGAGCAGTTCTTC.

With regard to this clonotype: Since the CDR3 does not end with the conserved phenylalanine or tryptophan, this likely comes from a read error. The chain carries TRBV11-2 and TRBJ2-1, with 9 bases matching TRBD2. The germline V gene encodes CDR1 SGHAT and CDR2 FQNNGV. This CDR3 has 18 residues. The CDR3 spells CAGSLALELAGSYNEQFL. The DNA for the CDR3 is TGTGCCGGCAGCCTTGCCCTGGAGCTAGCGGGGAGCTACAATGAGCAGTTCCTC.

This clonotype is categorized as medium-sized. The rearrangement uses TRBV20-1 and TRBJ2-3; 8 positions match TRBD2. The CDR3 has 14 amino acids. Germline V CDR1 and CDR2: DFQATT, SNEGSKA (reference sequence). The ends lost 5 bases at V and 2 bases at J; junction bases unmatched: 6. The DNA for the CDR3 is TGCAGTGCTCGTATAGCGGGACCCACAGATACGCAGTATTTT. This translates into CSARIAGPTDTQYF.

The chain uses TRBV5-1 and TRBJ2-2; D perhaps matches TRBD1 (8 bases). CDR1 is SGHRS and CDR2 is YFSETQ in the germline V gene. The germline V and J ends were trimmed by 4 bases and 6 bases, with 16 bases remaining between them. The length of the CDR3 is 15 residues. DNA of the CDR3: TGCGCCAGCAGCACCGACAGGGGAGGGGCCGGGGAGCTGTTTTTT. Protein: CASSTDRGGAGELFF.

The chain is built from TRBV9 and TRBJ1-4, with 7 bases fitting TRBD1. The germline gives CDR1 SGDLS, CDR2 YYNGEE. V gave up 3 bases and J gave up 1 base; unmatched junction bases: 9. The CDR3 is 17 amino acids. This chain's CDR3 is CASSDGTDFLTNEKLFF. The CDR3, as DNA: TGTGCCAGCAGCGACGGGACAGATTTTTTAACTAATGAAAAACTGTTTTTT.

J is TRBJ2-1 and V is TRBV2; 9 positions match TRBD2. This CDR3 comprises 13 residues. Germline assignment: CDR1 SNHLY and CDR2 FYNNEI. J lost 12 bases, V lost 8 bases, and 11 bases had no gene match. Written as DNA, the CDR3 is TGTGCCAGCGATGGCGGGAGGGCTCCTCGGCAGTTCTTC. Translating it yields CASDGGRAPRQFF. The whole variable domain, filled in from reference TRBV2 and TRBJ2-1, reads EPEVTQTPSHQVTQMGQEVILRCVPISNHLYFYWYRQILGQKVEFLVSFYNNEISEKSEIFDDQFSVERPDGSNFTLKIRSTKLEDSAMYFCASDGGRAPRQFFGPGTRLTVL.

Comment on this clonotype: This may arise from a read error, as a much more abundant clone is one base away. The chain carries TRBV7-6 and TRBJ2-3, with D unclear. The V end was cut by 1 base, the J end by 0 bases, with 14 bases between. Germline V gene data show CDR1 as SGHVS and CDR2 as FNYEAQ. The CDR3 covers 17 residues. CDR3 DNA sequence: TGTGCCAGCAGCTTAGTCAGGCCAACGAGCAGCACAGATACGCAGTATTTT. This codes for CASSLVRPTSSTDTQYF.